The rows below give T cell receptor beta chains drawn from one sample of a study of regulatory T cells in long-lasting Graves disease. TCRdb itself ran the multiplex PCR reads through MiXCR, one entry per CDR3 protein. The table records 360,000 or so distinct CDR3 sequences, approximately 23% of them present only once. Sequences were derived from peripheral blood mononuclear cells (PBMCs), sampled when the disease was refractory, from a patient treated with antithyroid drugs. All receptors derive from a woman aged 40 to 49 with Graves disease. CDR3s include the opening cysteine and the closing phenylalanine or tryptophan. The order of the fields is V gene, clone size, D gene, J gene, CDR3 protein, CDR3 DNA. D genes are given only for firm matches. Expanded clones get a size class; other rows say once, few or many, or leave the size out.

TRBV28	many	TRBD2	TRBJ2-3	CASSSSIGLAVPRDTQYF	TGTGCCAGCAGTTCATCAATCGGACTAGCGGTCCCCCGGGATACGCAGTATTTT
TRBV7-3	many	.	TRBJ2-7	CASSLDGGSEQYF	TGTGCCAGCAGCTTGGACGGCGGTAGCGAGCAGTACTTC
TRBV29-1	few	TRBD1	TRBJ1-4	CSVLDRKSEKLFF	TGCAGCGTTCTGGACAGGAAGAGTGAAAAACTGTTTTTT
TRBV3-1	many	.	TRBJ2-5	CASSQGLTRRETQYF	TGTGCCAGCAGCCAAGGCCTCACTAGGAGGGAGACCCAGTACTTC
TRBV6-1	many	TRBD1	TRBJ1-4	CASRGQGIEKLFF	TGTGCCAGTCGTGGACAGGGGATAGAAAAACTGTTTTTT
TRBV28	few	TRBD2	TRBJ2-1	CASSSEVAGGRWFF	TGTGCCAGCTCCTCGGAGGTAGCGGGAGGTCGATGGTTCTTC
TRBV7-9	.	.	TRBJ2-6	CASSLDGTEF	TGTGCCAGCAGCTTAGATGGGACCGAATTC
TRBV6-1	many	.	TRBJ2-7	CASSEVTEYEQYF	TGTGCCAGCAGTGAAGTCACGGAATACGAGCAGTACTTC
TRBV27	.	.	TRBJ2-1	CALKGTRGEQFF	TGTGCCCTGAAAGGGACCAGGGGTGAGCAGTTCTTC
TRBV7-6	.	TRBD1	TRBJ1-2	CASSLDLTGNYGYTF	TGTGCCAGCAGCTTAGATTTGACAGGGAACTATGGCTACACCTTC
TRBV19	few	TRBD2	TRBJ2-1	CASRTSGKDNEQFF	TGTGCCAGTAGGACTAGCGGGAAAGACAATGAGCAGTTCTTC